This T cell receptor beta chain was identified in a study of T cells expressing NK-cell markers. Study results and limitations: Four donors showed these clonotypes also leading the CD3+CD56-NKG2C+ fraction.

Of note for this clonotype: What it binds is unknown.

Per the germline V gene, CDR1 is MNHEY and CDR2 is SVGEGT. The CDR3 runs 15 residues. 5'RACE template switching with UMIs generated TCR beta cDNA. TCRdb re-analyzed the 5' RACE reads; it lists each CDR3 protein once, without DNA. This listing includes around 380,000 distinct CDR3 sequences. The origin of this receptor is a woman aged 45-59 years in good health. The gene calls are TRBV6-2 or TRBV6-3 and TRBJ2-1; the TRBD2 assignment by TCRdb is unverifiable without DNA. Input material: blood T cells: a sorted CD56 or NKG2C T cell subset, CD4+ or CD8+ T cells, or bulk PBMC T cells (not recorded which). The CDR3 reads CASSTGLAGLYEQFF.